This T cell receptor beta chain was recovered during a study of blood T cell repertoires in COVID-19. Per germline, CDR1 SGHAT and CDR2 FQNNGV. Trimming removed 1 base from V and 7 bases from J, with 14 bases in between. There are 15 residues in the CDR3. Per the study methods: By means of reference gene primer amplification, nucleated cell counts were estimated. Assay: immunoSEQ multiplex PCR; the TCRdb copy retains only in-frame clones and omits some. The V and J calls and clone size come from that table; D and trimming were worked out from the DNA. The repertoire holds approximately 200,000 clones, with about 81% as singletons. This clone was counted once.

The receptor comes from a woman at least 80 years old with COVID-19, enrolled during active disease. The sequenced material came from peripheral blood. The chain recombines TRBV11-2 with TRBJ2-1; D is perhaps TRBD2 (6 bases). CDR3 protein: CASSLGGVGTNEQFF. The CDR3 nucleotides read TGTGCCAGCAGCTTAGGGGGGGTCGGGACTAATGAGCAGTTCTTC.